This T cell receptor (beta chain) came from a study of identical twins. J gave up 5 bases and V 2 bases, and 9 bases lay outside the gene matches. Per the germline V gene, CDR1 is DFQATT and CDR2 is SNEGSKA (reference sequence). The CDR3 has 15 residues. MiXCR, applied by TCRdb to the 5' RACE reads, yields one record per CDR3 protein. Counted here are around 1.7 million distinct CDR3 sequences, roughly 35% occurring once; the ten biggest clones make up more than 0.25%. This rearrangement joins TRBV20-1 to TRBJ2-3; 8 bases align to TRBD2. Source material: cord blood. This clonotype was obtained from a newborn girl in good health. The CDR3 spells CSARLGTSGGDTQYF. The CDR3 bases are TGCAGTGCTAGATTGGGCACTAGCGGTGGAGATACGCAGTATTTT.